This section outlines one T cell receptor beta chain sequence together with its context. Per the germline V gene, CDR1 is SNHLY and CDR2 is FYNNEI. This CDR3 contains 15 residues. These data come from a study of technical replicates of blood from a handful of donors. Some clones are missing from TCRdb's copy, which holds only in-frame ones; the method was immunoSEQ multiplex PCR. The sample has around 76,000 clones; over 95% are singletons. The V gene is TRBV2, the J gene TRBJ1-5; tentative D call: TRBD1 (6 bases). The TCR sequence derives from a human donor in good health. Sequencing input: T cells isolated from PBMCs. This CDR3 reads CAAWKGGGINQPQHF. Written as DNA, the CDR3 is TGTGCAGCCTGGAAGGGAGGGGGAATCAATCAGCCCCAGCATTTT.